This T cell receptor (beta chain) was sequenced during a study of neurological immune-mediated disorders. As for this clonotype: Its specificity is unknown. This sequence may be a read error, since a much larger clone differs from it by one base.

Overall study findings and caveats: Falling below healthy controls, multiple sclerosis showed the least TCR clonal expansion, while HTLV-1-associated myelopathy showed the most. Because no CDR3 amino acid sequences were shared across subjects by expanded clones, private repertoires were suggested in all groups.

V gave up 7 bases and J gave up 6 bases, with 7 bases separating them. The CDR3 totals 11 residues. Germline lookup yields CDR1 MNHNY and CDR2 SVGAGI (reference sequence). The cDNA was produced through 5'RACE with 10-nucleotide random UMIs. TCRdb re-called the 5' RACE reads with MiXCR, one entry per CDR3 protein. The table records 40,000 or so distinct CDR3 sequences, approximately 13% of them present only once. The time point is: longitudinal time-point 3. V and J are TRBV6-6 and TRBJ2-1, with D uncertain. The receptor was isolated from a man aged 25-45 years in good health. The material sequenced was PBMCs. The CDR3 spells CASMNSNEQFF. The DNA for the CDR3 is TGTGCCAGCATGAATTCCAATGAGCAGTTCTTC.